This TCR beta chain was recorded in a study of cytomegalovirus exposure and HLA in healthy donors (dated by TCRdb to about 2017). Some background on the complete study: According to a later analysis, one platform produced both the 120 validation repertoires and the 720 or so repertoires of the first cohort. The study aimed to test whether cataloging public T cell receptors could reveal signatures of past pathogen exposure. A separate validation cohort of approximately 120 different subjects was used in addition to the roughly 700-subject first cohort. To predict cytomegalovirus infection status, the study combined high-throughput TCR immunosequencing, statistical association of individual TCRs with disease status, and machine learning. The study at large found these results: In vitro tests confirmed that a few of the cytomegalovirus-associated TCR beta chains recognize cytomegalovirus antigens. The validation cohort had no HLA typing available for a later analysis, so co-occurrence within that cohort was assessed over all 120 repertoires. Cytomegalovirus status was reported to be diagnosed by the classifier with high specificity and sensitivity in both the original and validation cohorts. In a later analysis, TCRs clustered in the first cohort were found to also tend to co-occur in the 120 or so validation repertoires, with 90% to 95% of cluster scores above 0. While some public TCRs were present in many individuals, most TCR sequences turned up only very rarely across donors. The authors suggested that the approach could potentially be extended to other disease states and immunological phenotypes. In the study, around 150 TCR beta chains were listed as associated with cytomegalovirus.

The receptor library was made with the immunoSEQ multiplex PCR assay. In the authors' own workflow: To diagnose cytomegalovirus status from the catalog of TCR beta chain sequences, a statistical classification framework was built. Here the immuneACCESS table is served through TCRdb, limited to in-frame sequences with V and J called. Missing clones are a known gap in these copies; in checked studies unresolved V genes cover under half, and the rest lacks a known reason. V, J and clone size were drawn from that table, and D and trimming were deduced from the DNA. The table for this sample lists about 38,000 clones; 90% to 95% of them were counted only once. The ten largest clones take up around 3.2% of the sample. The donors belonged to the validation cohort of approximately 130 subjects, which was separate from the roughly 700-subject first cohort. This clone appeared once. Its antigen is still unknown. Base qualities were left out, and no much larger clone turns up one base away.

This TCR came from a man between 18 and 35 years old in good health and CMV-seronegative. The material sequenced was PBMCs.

The encoded CDR3 is CASSFSGKGYNEQFF. The sequenced DNA is TGTGCCAGCAGCTTTAGCGGGAAAGGGTACAATGAGCAGTTCTTC. The rearrangement combines TRBV5-8 with TRBJ2-1; the junction holds 8 bases that match TRBD2. The CDR3, cysteine through phenylalanine, is 15 amino acids long. This entry keeps only the CDR3 DNA: 45 bases, framed from base 1. Compared with germline, V lacks 2 bases and J lacks 4 bases; bases without a gene match: 5. CDR1 and CDR2, looked up from the germline V gene, are SGHTS and YDEGEE.